This paragraph reports one T cell receptor beta chain. The data originate from a study of cytomegalovirus exposure and HLA in healthy donors. The PCR was carried out with 60 Vbeta primers and 13 Jbeta primers. Some clones are missing from TCRdb's copy, which holds only in-frame ones; the method was immunoSEQ multiplex PCR. The table includes approximately 160,000 clones, just over 75% detected once. Germline V gene sequence: CDR1 SGHRS, CDR2 YFSETQ. The CDR3 spans 16 residues. The junction had 11 bases not matched to a gene; V was cut back by 3 bases and J by 4 bases. The J gene is TRBJ2-3, the V gene TRBV5-1; 7 nucleotides agree with TRBD1. The sequenced sample consisted of PBMCs. This clonotype was obtained from a man aged 35 to 55 in good health and CMV-seronegative. This CDR3 reads CASSSQQGSPADTQYF. DNA of the CDR3: TGCGCCAGCAGCTCCCAACAGGGGAGCCCCGCAGATACGCAGTATTTT.